The 19 T cell receptor beta chains below come from one sample, sequenced in a study of Graves' ophthalmopathy and Graves' hyperthyroidism. RNA transcripts provided the template for amplifying TCR beta CDR3 regions. RT-PCR with HTBI primers came first, then second-round multiplex PCR. Via MiXCR, TCRdb re-called the multiplex PCR reads, giving one row per CDR3 protein. The sample has around 660,000 distinct CDR3 sequences; about 38% are singletons. What was sequenced was peripheral blood. The receptors shown here come from an adult man with Graves' ophthalmopathy.

Note on this clonotype: Being one base from a much bigger clone, this may be a read error. V usage is TRBV7-9 and J usage is TRBJ1-1; 7 bases are shared with TRBD1. Unmatched junction bases numbered 2, after V lost 1 base and J lost 0 bases. Per the germline V gene, CDR1 is SEHNR and CDR2 is FQNEAQ (reference sequence). The CDR3 length is 15 residues. Here the CDR3 DNA reads TGTGCCAGCAGCTTAGAGGGGGCGGTGAACACTGAAGCTTTCTTT. It encodes CASSLEGAVNTEAFF. Full variable domain (rest looked up from reference TRBV7-9 and TRBJ1-1): DTGVSQNPRHKITKRGQNVTFRCDPISEHNRLYWYRQTLGQGPEFLTYFQNEAQLEKSRLLSDRFSAERPKGSFSTLEIQRTEQGDSAMYLCASSLEGAVNTEAFFGQGTRLTVV.

The chain is built from TRBV2 and TRBJ1-6; D may be TRBD1 (6 bases). Germline values: CDR1 SNHLY, CDR2 FYNNEI. The CDR3 runs to 15 residues. V lost 6 bases to trimming and J lost 4 bases, with 13 bases between them. CDR3 residues: CASSPDRRYNSPLHF. DNA of the CDR3: TGTGCCAGCAGCCCCGACAGGCGGTATAATTCACCCCTCCACTTT.

Turning to this clonotype: At one end, the junction sequence differs from germline, possibly due to a read error. The chain links TRBV10-3 to TRBJ2-5, with TRBD2 as a possible D gene (6 bases). The CDR3 is 15 amino acids. Germline V gene lookup returns CDR1 ENHRY and CDR2 SYGVKD. The DNA of the CDR3 is TGTGCCACCAGTGAATCCCAGACTAGTAGAGAGACCCAGTACTTC. Encoded protein: CATSESQTSRETQYF.

This clonotype occurred a few times. The chain recombines TRBV4-2 with TRBJ1-5, with a weak D call TRBD1 (6 bases). V was clipped by 0 bases and J by 4 bases, with 10 bases between them. Germline CDR1 and CDR2: LGHNA and YNFKEQ. The CDR3 is 15 amino acids. CDR3 in amino acids: CASSQDVTGNQPQHF. CDR3 nucleotides: TGTGCCAGCAGCCAAGATGTAACAGGGAATCAGCCCCAGCATTTT.

A remark on this clonotype: A read error may explain this, as a much larger clone is one base away. No conserved phenylalanine or tryptophan ends this CDR3, so it is likely a read error. The rearrangement joins TRBV20-1 to TRBJ2-5, with 9 nucleotides matching TRBD2. The length of the CDR3 is 16 residues. J lost 2 bases, V lost 0 bases, and 7 bases had no gene match. Germline CDR1 is DFQATT and CDR2 is SNEGSKA (reference sequence). The CDR3 nucleotides read TGCAGTGCTAGAGATACGATAGCGGGGGTGCAAGAGACCCAGTACTGC. Its translation is CSARDTIAGVQETQYC.

On this clonotype itself: A much bigger clone sits one base away, suggesting this may be a read error. The chain uses TRBV7-2 and TRBJ1-3; D is possibly TRBD1 (6 bases). This CDR3 is 15 amino acids long. CDR1 is SGHTA and CDR2 is FQGNSA in the germline V gene. With 4 bases removed from V and 4 bases from J, the gap between germline ends came to 14 bases. CDR3 coding DNA: TGTGCCAGCAGCTCAGGGGCAGGGAAAGGAAACACCATATATTTT. As protein: CASSSGAGKGNTIYF.

In its sample, this clonotype was seen many times. The rearrangement uses TRBV2 and TRBJ1-3, with a weak D call TRBD1 (6 bases). In germline, CDR1 is SNHLY, CDR2 FYNNEI. The CDR3 contains 18 residues. Deletions cut 6 bases from V and 0 bases from J, with 21 bases between. As DNA, the CDR3 is TGTGCCAGCAGCGACTTGGGTTGGGACACCTACTCTGGAAACACCATATATTTT. Protein sequence: CASSDLGWDTYSGNTIYF.

This clonotype was picked up many times. The chain recombines TRBV7-8 with TRBJ1-5, with a possible D match to TRBD1 (5 bases). CDR1 is SGHVS and CDR2 is FQNEAQ in the germline V gene. V was pared by 5 bases and J by 5 bases, with 13 bases between. This CDR3 has 14 amino acids. The CDR3 loop is CASSRARGDQPQHF. The CDR3 DNA reads as TGTGCCAGCAGCCGCGCCCGGGGCGATCAGCCCCAGCATTTT.

Notes on this clonotype: The junction shows a germline mismatch at one end, possibly a read error. The chain joins TRBV7-2 to TRBJ1-1, with 8 bases lining up with TRBD1. The CDR3 has 13 amino acids. The germline V gene has CDR1 SGHTA and CDR2 FQGNSA. The CDR3 DNA follows: TGTGCCAGCAGAGACAGGGGTGGGACTGAAGCCCTCTTT. This encodes CASRDRGGTEALF.

This clonotype showed up just a few times. The J gene is TRBJ2-6, the V gene TRBV30, with D possibly TRBD1 on 5 matching bases. This CDR3 has 15 residues. Germline CDR1 GTSNPN, CDR2 SVGIG (reference sequence). Deletions cut 3 bases from V and 2 bases from J, with 11 bases between. CDR3 nucleotide sequence: TGTGCCTGGAGAAAGGGGATGACTGGGGCCAACGTCCTGACTTTC. This gives the protein CAWRKGMTGANVLTF.

The genes are TRBV12-3 or TRBV12-4 and TRBJ1-2; tentatively, D is TRBD1 (5 bases). Trimming shortened V by 1 base and J by 0 bases, and 12 bases separated the two germline ends. The CDR3 has 16 amino acids. The CDR3 protein is CASSLEARTTNYGYTF. CDR3 DNA: TGTGCCAGCAGTTTAGAAGCCCGGACAACTAACTATGGCTACACCTTC.

This clonotype has a handful of counts. V is TRBV7-9 and J is TRBJ2-2, with TRBD2 identical over 9 bases. The J segment lost 3 bases and the V segment lost 5 bases, leaving 10 bases of the junction unmatched. Germline CDR1 is SEHNR and CDR2 is FQNEAQ (reference sequence). This CDR3 comprises 17 residues. CDR3 DNA: TGTGCCAGCAGCCCCCGGTTAGCGGGAGCCGACACCGGGGAGCTGTTTTTT. It encodes CASSPRLAGADTGELFF.

The chain carries TRBV6-4 and TRBJ1-4, with D tentatively TRBD1 (5 bases). Trimming took off 3 bases at V and 7 bases at J, with 15 bases between the two ends. CDR3 length equals 15 residues. Germline CDR1 MRHNA, CDR2 SNTAGT. The CDR3: CASSEGAVGREKLFF. CDR3 nucleotides: TGTGCCAGCAGTGAAGGGGCCGTAGGACGTGAAAAACTGTTTTTT.

The genes are TRBV10-3 and TRBJ2-7, with 10 bases that match TRBD2. Germline CDR1 is ENHRY and CDR2 is SYGVKD. The ends lost 3 bases at V and 3 bases at J; junction bases unmatched: 5. This CDR3 has 15 residues. This CDR3 reads CAISEAASGSYEQYF. The CDR3 nucleotides read TGTGCCATCAGTGAAGCGGCTAGCGGGAGCTACGAGCAGTACTTC.

V usage is TRBV10-3 and J usage is TRBJ1-6, with no clear D. The ends were cut back, 2 bases at V and 14 bases at J, with 16 bases in the middle. Germline V CDR1 and CDR2: ENHRY, SYGVKD. The CDR3 extends over 14 amino acids. The CDR3 region is CAISERVFPRTLHF. In DNA form, the CDR3 reads TGTGCCATCAGTGAGAGGGTCTTCCCACGAACCCTCCACTTT.

The chain couples TRBV25-1 to TRBJ2-7, with TRBD1 matching 9 bases. This CDR3 comprises 15 residues. The V segment lost 2 bases and the J segment 3 bases; nucleotides outside the gene matches: 5. Germline loops: CDR1 MGHDK, CDR2 SYGVNS. The CDR3 region is CASSERGTGIYEQYF. CDR3 coding DNA: TGTGCCAGCAGTGAACGGGGGACAGGGATCTACGAGCAGTACTTC.

This clonotype has a count of ten or more. The chain combines TRBV7-2 with TRBJ2-7, with D tentatively TRBD1 or TRBD2 (5 bases each). Germline V gives CDR1 SGHTA, CDR2 FQGNSA. V lost 5 bases, J lost 6 bases, and 11 bases lay in between. There are 12 residues in the CDR3. The chain's CDR3 is CASSVGAGEQYF. The CDR3 DNA is TGTGCCAGCAGCGTCGGGGCAGGCGAGCAGTACTTC. The complete variable domain, with remaining parts taken from reference TRBV7-2 and TRBJ2-7, reads GAGVSQSPSNKVTEKGKDVELRCDPISGHTALYWYRQSLGQGLEFLIYFQGNSAPDKSGLPSDRFSAERTGGSVSTLTIQRTQQEDSAVYLCASSVGAGEQYFGPGTRLTVT.

On this clonotype itself: A much larger clone lies one base from this, so it may be a read error. The rearrangement joins TRBV6-6 to TRBJ1-2, with D perhaps matching TRBD1 (5 bases). Between the trimmed V and J ends, which lost 4 bases and 4 bases, there was a span of 16 bases. This CDR3 has 15 residues. The germline CDR1 and CDR2 sequences are MNHNY and SVGAGI (reference sequence). The CDR3: CASSSVDKEVYGYTF. CDR3 nucleotide sequence: TGTGCCAGCAGTTCCGTGGACAAAGAGGTCTATGGCTACACCTTC.

The chain uses TRBV11-2 and TRBJ2-5, with D possibly called TRBD1 or TRBD2 (7 bases each). V was trimmed by 5 bases and J by 2 bases, leaving 21 bases between them. Germline CDR1 SGHAT, CDR2 FQNNGV. The length of the CDR3 is 17 residues. This CDR3 is CASSPGRGGRTQETQYF. The CDR3 DNA is TGTGCCAGCAGCCCCGGCAGGGGGGGCCGGACTCAAGAGACCCAGTACTTC.